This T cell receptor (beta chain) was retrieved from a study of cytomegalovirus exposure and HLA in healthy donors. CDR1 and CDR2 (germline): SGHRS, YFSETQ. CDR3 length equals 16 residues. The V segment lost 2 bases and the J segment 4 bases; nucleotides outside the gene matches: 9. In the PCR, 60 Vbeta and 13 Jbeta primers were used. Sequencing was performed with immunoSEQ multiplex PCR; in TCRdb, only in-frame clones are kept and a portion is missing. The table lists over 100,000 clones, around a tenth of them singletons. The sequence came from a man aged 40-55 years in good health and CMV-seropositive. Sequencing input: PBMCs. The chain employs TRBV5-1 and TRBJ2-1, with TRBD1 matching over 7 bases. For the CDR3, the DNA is TGCGCCAGCAGCTTAGGGGGCGGGCTGGCGTACAATGAGCAGTTCTTC. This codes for CASSLGGGLAYNEQFF.